Below, 23 T cell receptor beta chains from the same sample are listed, as sequenced in a study of technical replicates of blood from a few donors. Produced via immunoSEQ multiplex PCR; TCRdb's table is partial and in-frame only. The sample has about 88,000 clones, around 94% seen once; the top ten hold approximately 0.25%. What was sequenced was T cells isolated from PBMCs. All receptors come from a human donor in good health.

The CDR3 region has the DNA TGCGCCAGCAACCACTCTAGAAGGTCCTACATGGGTGAGTCTAAAAAACTGTTTTTT. Protein: CASNHSRRSYMGESKKLFF. The chain couples TRBV23-1 to TRBJ1-4; no reliable D call. TRBV23-1 is given ORF status, its function remaining uncertain. This CDR3 contains 19 residues. Trimming pared 7 bases from V and 9 bases from J, leaving 33 bases between.

CDR3 sequence reads: CASSYSGQNTGELFF. The CDR3 DNA follows: TGTGCCAGCAGTTACTCAGGACAGAACACCGGGGAGCTGTTTTTT. The V gene is TRBV6-5, the J gene TRBJ2-2; TRBD1 might be the D (5 bases). The CDR3 runs to 15 residues. CDR1 MNHEY and CDR2 SVGAGI come from the germline V gene. Trimming stripped 0 bases from V and 1 base from J, with 6 bases between.

V and J are TRBV7-9 and TRBJ2-7; 7 bases are shared with TRBD1. Germline CDR1 reads SEHNR; CDR2 reads FQNEAQ (reference sequence). The junction had 7 bases not matched to a gene; V was cut back by 3 bases and J by 2 bases. The length of the CDR3 is 15 residues. DNA for the CDR3: TGTGCCAGCAGCTTCCACGACAGGGCCCCCTACGAGCAGTACTTC. Its protein product is CASSFHDRAPYEQYF.

This chain links TRBV6-4 with TRBJ2-3; a possible D gene is TRBD1 (5 bases). The CDR3 is 13 residues long. Germline lookup yields CDR1 MRHNA and CDR2 SNTAGT. V was shortened by 3 bases and J by 10 bases, with 14 bases between the two germline ends. Written as DNA, the CDR3 is TGTGCCAGCAGTGAGGGGCCTCCTGGGCCGCAGTATTTT. Its translation is CASSEGPPGPQYF.

CDR3 amino acids: CASLSGRGLETQYF. The CDR3 DNA sequence: TGTGCCAGCCTTAGCGGGAGGGGACTAGAGACCCAGTACTTC. V gene TRBV2 combines with J gene TRBJ2-5; 11 bases are a match to TRBD2. Germline values: CDR1 SNHLY, CDR2 FYNNEI. With 8 bases clipped from V and 4 bases from J, the junction kept 6 bases outside the gene matches. The CDR3 loop spans 14 amino acids. Complete variable domain (other parts from reference TRBV2 and TRBJ2-5): EPEVTQTPSHQVTQMGQEVILRCVPISNHLYFYWYRQILGQKVEFLVSFYNNEISEKSEIFDDQFSVERPDGSNFTLKIRSTKLEDSAMYFCASLSGRGLETQYFGPGTRLLVL.

The rearrangement links TRBV5-1 to TRBJ2-7; D is uncertain. The CDR3 runs 15 residues. CDR1 and CDR2 (germline): SGHRS, YFSETQ. The V and J ends lost 1 base and 6 bases respectively, with 17 bases between them. CDR3 in DNA: TGCGCCAGCAGCTTGCTGTCCACTCAACCCACCGAGCAGTACTTC. Its protein is CASSLLSTQPTEQYF.

The chain joins TRBV6-1 to TRBJ1-1; no reliable D call. In germline, CDR1 is MNHNS, CDR2 SASEGT. This CDR3 is built from 11 residues. V was trimmed by 2 bases and J by 10 bases, leaving 8 bases between them. The CDR3 here is CASSEWAGAFF. The CDR3 DNA sequence: TGTGCCAGCAGTGAATGGGCTGGAGCTTTCTTT.

This chain connects TRBV6-6 to TRBJ1-2, with 9 bases identical to TRBD1. Germline trimming cut 6 bases from V and 5 bases from J; bases unmatched to any gene: 4. Germline values: CDR1 MNHNY, CDR2 SVGAGI (reference sequence). The CDR3 runs to 13 residues. This CDR3 reads CASRIGQGYGYTF. The CDR3 nucleotides are TGTGCCAGCAGGATCGGACAGGGGTATGGCTACACCTTC.

The chain is built from TRBV4-1 and TRBJ2-1; 10 bases agree with TRBD2. CDR3 size: 16 residues. V lost 1 base and J lost 8; bases outside the gene matches: 8. Germline CDR1 and CDR2: MGHRA and YSYEKL. The CDR3 region is CASSQVQRGGLDEQFF. Here the CDR3 DNA reads TGCGCCAGCAGCCAAGTACAGCGGGGGGGCTTGGATGAGCAGTTCTTC.

This chain joins TRBV4-1 and TRBJ2-1; D perhaps matches TRBD1 (5 bases). CDR1 is MGHRA, CDR2 YSYEKL, per germline. Trimming took off 4 bases at V and 9 bases at J, with 13 bases between the two ends. The CDR3 is 13 amino acids. The DNA for the CDR3 is TGCGCCAGCAGCCTTACGCAGGGCGGTGAGCAGTTCTTC. Encoded protein: CASSLTQGGEQFF.

This rearrangement joins TRBV11-3 to TRBJ2-7, with a possible D match to TRBD1 (5 bases). CDR3 length equals 14 residues. Germline V CDR1 and CDR2: SGHNT, YENEEA. V was cut by 0 bases and J by 4 bases, with 10 bases left in between. CDR3 sequence reads: CASSLDRQQYEQYF. CDR3 DNA sequence: TGTGCCAGCAGCTTAGATAGACAGCAGTACGAGCAGTACTTC. The full variable domain, in which reference TRBV11-3 and TRBJ2-7 provide the parts outside the CDR3, is EAGVVQSPRYKIIEKKQPVAFWCNPISGHNTLYWYLQNLGQGPELLIRYENEEAVDDSQLPKDRFSAERLKGVDSTLKIQPAELGDSAVYLCASSLDRQQYEQYFGPGTRLTVT.

This clone has only one observation. The chain has TRBV6-4 and TRBJ2-6; D possibly corresponds to TRBD1 (6 bases). CDR3 length: 18 amino acids. Germline V gene sequence: CDR1 MRHNA, CDR2 SNTAGT. V was clipped by 0 bases and J by 1 base, with 13 bases between them. In DNA, the CDR3 is TGTGCCAGCAGTGACTCTTACAGGGTAGGGTCTGGGGCCAACGTCCTGACTTTC. Protein product: CASSDSYRVGSGANVLTF.

The CDR3 spells CASSPDLAGEETQYF. In nucleotides, the CDR3 is TGTGCCAGCAGCCCCGACCTGGCGGGAGAAGAGACCCAGTACTTC. The chain recombines TRBV7-9 with TRBJ2-5, with 7 nucleotides matching TRBD2. V was clipped by 5 bases and J by 3 bases; unmatched bases: 9. Germline V CDR1 and CDR2: SEHNR, FQNEAQ (reference sequence). This CDR3 spans 15 amino acids.

The rearrangement joins TRBV2 to TRBJ1-5; D remains unclear. V lost 3 bases, J lost 0 bases, and 12 bases lay in between. The CDR3 extends over 16 amino acids. Germline assignment: CDR1 SNHLY and CDR2 FYNNEI. CDR3 in amino acids: CASSDQAADSNQPQHF. CDR3 nucleotide sequence: TGTGCCAGCAGTGATCAGGCCGCTGATAGCAATCAGCCCCAGCATTTT. Based on the CDR3 plus reference TRBV2 and TRBJ1-5, the full variable domain is EPEVTQTPSHQVTQMGQEVILRCVPISNHLYFYWYRQILGQKVEFLVSFYNNEISEKSEIFDDQFSVERPDGSNFTLKIRSTKLEDSAMYFCASSDQAADSNQPQHFGDGTRLSIL.

The gene calls are TRBV4-1 and TRBJ2-3; D possibly corresponds to TRBD1 (8 bases). The CDR3 extends over 18 amino acids. Germline V gives CDR1 MGHRA, CDR2 YSYEKL. V was clipped by 8 bases and J by 3 bases, with 27 bases between them. As DNA, the CDR3 is TGCGCCAGCCGGAGGGGCCCCAACAGGGGGGGGAGGACAGATACGCAGTATTTT. It yields the protein CASRRGPNRGGRTDTQYF.

The rearrangement links TRBV5-1 to TRBJ1-4; D call uncertain. V was cut by 0 bases and J by 7 bases, with 19 bases left in between. The CDR3 loop spans 17 amino acids. Per the germline V gene, CDR1 is SGHRS and CDR2 is YFSETQ. CDR3 sequence reads: CASSLDSYAGLSEKLFF. The CDR3 DNA follows: TGCGCCAGCAGCTTGGATTCTTACGCAGGCTTATCTGAAAAACTGTTTTTT.

V gene TRBV25-1 combines with J gene TRBJ1-6, with TRBD1 identical over 10 bases. CDR1 is MGHDK, CDR2 SYGVNS, per germline. With 7 bases clipped from V and 4 bases from J, the junction kept 10 bases outside the gene matches. The CDR3 length is 17 residues. In DNA form, the CDR3 reads TGTGCCAGCACCTCGGGACAGGGGATCGGGTATAATTCACCCCTCCACTTT. This translates into CASTSGQGIGYNSPLHF.

The chain joins TRBV28 to TRBJ2-3, with D possibly TRBD2 on 7 matching bases. The V and J ends lost 2 bases and 4 bases respectively, with 16 bases between them. Germline loops: CDR1 MDHEN, CDR2 SYDVKM. This CDR3 is built from 16 residues. In nucleotides, the CDR3 is TGTGCCAGCAGTTTAGTTCCACGGGGGGCCGCAGATACGCAGTATTTT. Encoded protein: CASSLVPRGAADTQYF. Combining the CDR3 with reference TRBV28 and TRBJ2-3 gives the whole variable domain DVKVTQSSRYLVKRTGEKVFLECVQDMDHENMFWYRQDPGLGLRLIYFSYDVKMKEKGDIPEGYSVSREKKERFSLILESASTNQTSMYLCASSLVPRGAADTQYFGPGTRLTVL.

This rearrangement joins TRBV27 to TRBJ2-7; 8 bases map to TRBD2. The CDR3 has 14 amino acids. The V and J ends lost 2 bases and 3 bases, in that order; junction bases with no gene match: 3. Germline values: CDR1 MNHEY, CDR2 SMNVEV (reference sequence). CDR3 nucleotides: TGTGCCAGCAGTTTAGGTAGCGGGAACTACGAGCAGTACTTC. Its translation is CASSLGSGNYEQYF.

V usage is TRBV21-1 and J usage is TRBJ1-1. TRBV21-1 is a pseudogene. The length of the CDR3 is 16 residues. The CDR3 sequence: CASSKDRGGECTEAFF. Here the CDR3 DNA reads TGTGCCAGCAGCAAAGACCGGGGGGGAGAATGTACTGAAGCTTTCTTT.

The chain uses TRBV2 and TRBJ2-5; perhaps TRBD1 as D (5 bases). The CDR3 sequence is 13 residues long. V lost 6 bases and J 2 bases, leaving 10 bases between the germline ends. In germline, CDR1 is SNHLY, CDR2 FYNNEI. CDR3 in DNA: TGTGCCAGCAGACAGGAGTCACAAGAGACCCAGTACTTC. This sequence encodes CASRQESQETQYF.

The rearrangement uses TRBV2 and TRBJ2-1; the D gene is possibly TRBD1 (5 bases). The germline gives CDR1 SNHLY, CDR2 FYNNEI. Trimming removed 5 bases from V and 0 bases from J, with 11 bases in between. The CDR3 loop spans 15 amino acids. CDR3 loop: CASSTGPSSYNEQFF. As DNA, the CDR3 is TGTGCCAGCAGTACAGGCCCGAGCTCCTACAATGAGCAGTTCTTC.

The chain couples TRBV30 to TRBJ2-5; possibly TRBD2 for D (6 bases). The germline CDR1 and CDR2 sequences are GTSNPN and SVGIG (reference sequence). The CDR3 consists of 15 residues. Trimming cost V 1 base and J 5 bases, with 17 bases left between them. CDR3 coding DNA: TGTGCCTGGAGTGCCGGGCTAAGCGGGTTGGAGACCCAGTACTTC. As protein: CAWSAGLSGLETQYF.